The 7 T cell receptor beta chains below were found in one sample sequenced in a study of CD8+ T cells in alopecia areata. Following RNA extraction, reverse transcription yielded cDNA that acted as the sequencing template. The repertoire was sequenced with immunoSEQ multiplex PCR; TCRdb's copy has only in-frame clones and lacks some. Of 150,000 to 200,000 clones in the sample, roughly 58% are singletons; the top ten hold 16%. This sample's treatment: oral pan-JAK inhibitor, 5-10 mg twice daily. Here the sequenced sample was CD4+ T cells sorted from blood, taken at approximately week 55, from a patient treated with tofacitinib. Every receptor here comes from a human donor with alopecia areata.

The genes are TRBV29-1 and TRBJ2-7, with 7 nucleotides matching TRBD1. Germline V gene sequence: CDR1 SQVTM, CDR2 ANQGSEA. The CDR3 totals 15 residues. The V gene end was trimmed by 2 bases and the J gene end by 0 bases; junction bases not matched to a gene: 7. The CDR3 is CSVERRDSYSYEQYF. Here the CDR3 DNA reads TGCAGCGTTGAAAGACGGGACAGCTACTCCTACGAGCAGTACTTC.

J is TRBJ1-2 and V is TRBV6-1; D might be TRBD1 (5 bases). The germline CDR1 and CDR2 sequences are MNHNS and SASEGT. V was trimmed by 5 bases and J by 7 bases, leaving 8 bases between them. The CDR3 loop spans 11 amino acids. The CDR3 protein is CASSWGRGYTF. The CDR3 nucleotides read TGTGCCAGCAGTTGGGGCCGTGGCTACACCTTC.

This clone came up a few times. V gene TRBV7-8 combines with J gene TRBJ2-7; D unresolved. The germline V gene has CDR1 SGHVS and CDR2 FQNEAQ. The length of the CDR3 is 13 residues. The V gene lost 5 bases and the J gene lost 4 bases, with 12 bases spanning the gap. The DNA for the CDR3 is TGTGCCAGCAGCCAACGGGTCCGGTACGAGCAGTACTTC. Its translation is CASSQRVRYEQYF.

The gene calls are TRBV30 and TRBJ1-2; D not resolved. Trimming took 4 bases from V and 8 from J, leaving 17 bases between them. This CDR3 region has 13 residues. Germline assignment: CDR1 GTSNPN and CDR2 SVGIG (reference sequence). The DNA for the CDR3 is TGTGCCTGGAAAGAGGTGGGCCCCGGGGGCTACACCTTC. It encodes CAWKEVGPGGYTF.

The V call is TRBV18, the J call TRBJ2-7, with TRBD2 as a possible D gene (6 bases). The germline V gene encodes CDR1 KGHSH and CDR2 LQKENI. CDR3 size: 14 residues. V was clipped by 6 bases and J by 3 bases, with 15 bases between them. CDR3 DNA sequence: TGTGCCAGCTCCACTGCGGGGCTCCTCTACGAGCAGTACTTC. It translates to CASSTAGLLYEQYF. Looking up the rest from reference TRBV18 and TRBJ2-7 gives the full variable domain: NAGVMQNPRHLVRRRGQEARLRCSPMKGHSHVYWYRQLPEEGLKFMVYLQKENIIDESGMPKERFSAEFPKEGPSILRIQQVVRGDSAAYFCASSTAGLLYEQYFGPGTRLTVT.

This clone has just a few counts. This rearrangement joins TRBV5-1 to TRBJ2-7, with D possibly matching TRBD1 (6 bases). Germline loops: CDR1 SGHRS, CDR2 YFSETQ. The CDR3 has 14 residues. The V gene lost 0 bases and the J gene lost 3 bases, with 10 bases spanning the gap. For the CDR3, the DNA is TGCGCCAGCAGCTTGGTACAGGGAAACTACGAGCAGTACTTC. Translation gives CASSLVQGNYEQYF. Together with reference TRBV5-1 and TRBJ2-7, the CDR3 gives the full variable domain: KAGVTQTPRYLIKTRGQQVTLSCSPISGHRSVSWYQQTPGQGLQFLFEYFSETQRNKGNFPGRFSGRQFSNSRSEMNVSTLELGDSALYLCASSLVQGNYEQYFGPGTRLTVT.

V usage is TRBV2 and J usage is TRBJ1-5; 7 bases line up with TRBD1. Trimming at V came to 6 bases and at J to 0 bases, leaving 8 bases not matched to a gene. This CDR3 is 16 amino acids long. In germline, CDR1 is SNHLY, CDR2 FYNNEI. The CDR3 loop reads CASRNWDSYSNQPQHF. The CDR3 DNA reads TGTGCCAGCAGGAACTGGGACAGCTATAGCAATCAGCCCCAGCATTTT.